This T cell receptor beta chain was captured by sequencing in a study of blood T cell repertoires in COVID-19. Overall study: Acute and convalescent COVID-19 specimens originated in the United States, Italy and Spain. The analysed material was cDNA or gDNA that came from T cells, B-cell-depleted T cells, or PBMCs.

Per the study methods: How many nucleated cells were present was estimated from reference gene primer amplification. This table comes from immunoSEQ multiplex PCR, and its TCRdb copy is limited to in-frame clones, with some not included. D and trimming were read from the DNA, whereas the V and J calls and clone size are those reported in that table. This sample carries more than 95,000 clones, over 75% of them seen once, and the ten largest clones take around 6.3%. The CDR3 length is 13 residues. Germline V lookup: CDR1 LGHDT, CDR2 YNNKEL (reference sequence). Trimming stripped 3 bases from V and 5 bases from J, with 10 bases between.

The J gene is TRBJ2-5, the V gene TRBV3-1 (or the pseudogene TRBV3-2), with D maybe TRBD2 (6 bases). Sequenced material: peripheral blood. The receptor's source is a man at least 80 years old with active or convalescent COVID-19. The chain's CDR3 is CASSQARGETQYF. The CDR3 region has the DNA TGTGCCAGCAGCCAGGCCCGGGGGGAGACCCAGTACTTC.